A single sample is the source of the 20 T cell receptor beta chains below, sequenced in a study of cytomegalovirus exposure and HLA in healthy donors. Both 60 Vbeta primers and 13 Jbeta primers went into the PCR. TCRdb's copy holds only in-frame clones and misses some; the assay was immunoSEQ multiplex PCR. In the table there are some 150,000 clones, approximately 76% of which are singletons. Sample: PBMCs. The receptors here all came from a man in his sixties in good health and CMV-seronegative.

The CDR3 protein is CAWSVFRTTMETQYF. DNA for the CDR3: TGTGCCTGGAGTGTATTCCGGACTACGATGGAGACCCAGTACTTC. The rearrangement joins TRBV30 to TRBJ2-5, with D tentatively TRBD2 (6 bases). CDR3 length: 15 residues. Germline CDR1 is GTSNPN and CDR2 is SVGIG (reference sequence). V gave up 0 bases and J gave up 5 bases, with 16 bases separating them.

The chain employs TRBV2 and TRBJ1-5; 7 bases line up with TRBD1. This CDR3 region has 12 residues. J lost 2 bases, V lost 9 bases, and 1 base had no gene match. The V gene's germline CDR1 is SNHLY and CDR2 FYNNEI. CDR3 sequence: CARGTGNQPQHF. The DNA for the CDR3 is TGTGCCAGGGGGACAGGCAATCAGCCCCAGCATTTT.

This clone was seen just once. V and J are TRBV5-8 and TRBJ2-3; the D gene is possibly TRBD2 (6 bases). CDR3 length: 17 residues. Per the germline V gene, CDR1 is SGHTS and CDR2 is YDEGEE. Trimming cost V 1 base and J 0 bases, with 15 bases left between them. Written as DNA, the CDR3 is TGTGCCAGCAGCTTGATGGGTCTAGCGCCTAGCACAGATACGCAGTATTTT. As protein: CASSLMGLAPSTDTQYF.

V usage is TRBV7-7 and J usage is TRBJ2-3; TRBD2 agrees at 12 bases. In germline, CDR1 is SSHAT, CDR2 FNYEAQ (reference sequence). This CDR3 spans 16 amino acids. V shed 5 bases, J shed 6 bases, and the junction held 9 bases outside the gene matches. The CDR3 region is CASSKLAGGQGDTQYF. CDR3 DNA sequence: TGTGCCAGCAGCAAGCTAGCGGGGGGGCAAGGTGATACGCAGTATTTT. Looking up the rest from reference TRBV7-7 and TRBJ2-3 gives the full variable domain: GAGVSQSPRYKVTKRGQDVTLRCDPISSHATLYWYQQALGQGPEFLTYFNYEAQPDKSGLPSDRFSAERPEGSISTLTIQRTEQRDSAMYRCASSKLAGGQGDTQYFGPGTRLTVL.

This chain links TRBV11-3 with TRBJ2-3; the D is unclear. CDR3 length: 12 amino acids. V lost 1 base, J lost 4 bases, and 3 bases lay in between. Germline-derived CDR1 and CDR2 are SGHNT and YENEEA. The CDR3 loop is CASSLASDTQYF. CDR3 coding DNA: TGTGCCAGCAGCTTAGCCTCAGATACGCAGTATTTT. The variable domain in full, completed from reference TRBV11-3 and TRBJ2-3, reads EAGVVQSPRYKIIEKKQPVAFWCNPISGHNTLYWYLQNLGQGPELLIRYENEEAVDDSQLPKDRFSAERLKGVDSTLKIQPAELGDSAVYLCASSLASDTQYFGPGTRLTVL.

Only one count was recorded for this clone. The rearrangement uses TRBV27 and TRBJ2-7; weak D call: TRBD1 (6 bases). Germline V gene lookup returns CDR1 MNHEY and CDR2 SMNVEV (reference sequence). Trimming removed 2 bases from V and 7 bases from J, with 15 bases in between. CDR3 length: 14 residues. The CDR3 reads CASSLGQGLGEQYF. The CDR3 nucleotides read TGTGCCAGCAGTTTAGGCCAGGGGTTGGGAGAGCAGTACTTC.

V and J are TRBV28 and TRBJ2-7, with TRBD1 matching 7 bases. Trimming took 7 bases from V and 3 from J; bases not matched to a gene: 6. Germline CDR1 is MDHEN and CDR2 is SYDVKM. This CDR3 spans 13 amino acids. The CDR3 sequence is CASTVGQDYEQYF. For the CDR3, the DNA is TGTGCCAGCACCGTCGGACAGGACTACGAGCAGTACTTC.

The chain employs TRBV19 and TRBJ2-5; 11 bases align to TRBD2. Trimming at V came to 6 bases and at J to 4 bases, leaving 22 bases not matched to a gene. The germline gives CDR1 LNHDA, CDR2 SQIVND (reference sequence). The CDR3 totals 20 residues. CDR3 loop: CASSKGQGKIAGGPSETQYF. In DNA form, the CDR3 reads TGTGCCAGTAGCAAAGGACAGGGGAAGATAGCGGGAGGGCCTTCAGAGACCCAGTACTTC.

This chain connects TRBV18 to TRBJ2-2; D is perhaps TRBD1 (5 bases). The CDR3 sequence is 16 residues long. Germline V CDR1 and CDR2: KGHSH, LQKENI. The V gene lost 0 bases and the J gene lost 6 bases, with 14 bases spanning the gap. CDR3 nucleotides: TGTGCCAGCTCACCACCGCAGGGTGGGTCATCCGGGGAGCTGTTTTTT. This translates into CASSPPQGGSSGELFF.

V usage is TRBV29-1 and J usage is TRBJ2-5; a possible D gene is TRBD1 (5 bases). The J call may be faulty, since TRBJ2-7 better matches the DNA end. This CDR3 comprises 11 residues. In germline, CDR1 is SQVTM, CDR2 ANQGSEA. The CDR3 bases are TGCAGCGTGGCCAGGGCCTACGAGCAGTACTTC. Protein sequence: CSVARAYEQYF.

Concerning this clone: Mismatch with germline at one junction end may stem from a read error. V gene TRBV5-4 combines with J gene TRBJ1-2; TRBD1 agrees at 9 bases. The CDR3 runs 16 residues. Germline CDR1 is SGHNT and CDR2 is YYREEE (reference sequence). CDR3 nucleotide sequence: TGTACCAGCAGTTACGGACAGGGGTCACTAAACTATGGCTACACCTTC. Translated, it gives CTSSYGQGSLNYGYTF.

This rearrangement joins TRBV7-7 to TRBJ2-7; 8 positions match TRBD1. V lost 1 base and J lost 6; bases outside the gene matches: 2. This CDR3 region has 13 residues. Per germline, CDR1 SSHAT and CDR2 FNYEAQ (reference sequence). CDR3 region: CASSLGQGAEQYF. The CDR3 coding sequence is TGTGCCAGCAGCTTAGGGCAGGGGGCCGAGCAGTACTTC.

The sample holds a few counts of this clone. This chain joins TRBV4-1 and TRBJ1-3, with 10 bases matching TRBD1. CDR3 length: 17 residues. CDR1 and CDR2 (germline): MGHRA, YSYEKL. V dropped 1 base and J dropped 4; count of bases not matched to a gene: 7. The CDR3 spells CASSQGPGTGAGNTIYF. The CDR3 coding sequence is TGCGCCAGCAGCCAAGGTCCCGGGACAGGGGCCGGAAACACCATATATTTT.

This CDR3 is CASSLGLTGGQETQYF. Here the CDR3 DNA reads TGTGCCAGCAGCTTAGGGCTGACAGGGGGCCAAGAGACCCAGTACTTC. The gene calls are TRBV7-2 and TRBJ2-5; 9 bases line up with TRBD1. Germline values: CDR1 SGHTA, CDR2 FQGNSA. With V trimmed by 1 base and J by 1 base, 4 bases remained unmatched. CDR3 length: 16 residues.

In this sample, this clone turned up a few times. The chain couples TRBV19 to TRBJ2-6, with a possible D match to TRBD1 (6 bases). The CDR3 is 17 amino acids. V lost 3 bases to trimming and J lost 0 bases, with 12 bases between them. In germline, CDR1 is LNHDA, CDR2 SQIVND (reference sequence). In DNA form, the CDR3 reads TGTGCCAGTAGTATTTCGGACAGCTACTCTGGGGCCAACGTCCTGACTTTC. Protein: CASSISDSYSGANVLTF.

The chain joins TRBV28 to TRBJ2-7; D is undetermined. The CDR3 runs to 12 residues. Trimming left V 7 bases short and J 0 bases short, with 7 bases between. From germline, CDR1 is MDHEN and CDR2 SYDVKM. The CDR3 protein is CASNSNSYEQYF. DNA of the CDR3: TGTGCCAGCAACAGTAACTCCTACGAGCAGTACTTC.

The CDR3 protein is CAIRGTSGRDEQFF. CDR3 DNA: TGTGCCATCAGGGGTACTAGCGGGAGAGATGAGCAGTTCTTC. The V and J genes are TRBV10-3 and TRBJ2-1, with 11 bases lining up with TRBD2. CDR3 size: 14 residues. The trim removed 6 bases at V and 8 bases at J, leaving 6 bases unmatched. The V gene's germline CDR1 is ENHRY and CDR2 SYGVKD.

This clone was counted only a few times. The V and J genes are TRBV7-8 and TRBJ1-4, with D possibly matching TRBD1 (6 bases). Germline V gene data show CDR1 as SGHVS and CDR2 as FQNEAQ. This CDR3 is 15 amino acids long. Between the trimmed V and J ends, which lost 2 bases and 0 bases, there was a span of 7 bases. CDR3 DNA sequence: TGTGCCAGCAGCTTACGGACAGCAACTAATGAAAAACTGTTTTTT. It codes for CASSLRTATNEKLFF.

The chain combines TRBV20-1 with TRBJ2-7; tentatively, D is TRBD2 (6 bases). This CDR3 contains 11 residues. Germline CDR1 and CDR2: DFQATT and SNEGSKA (reference sequence). Deletions cut 6 bases from V and 4 bases from J, with 10 bases between. CDR3 residues: CSAREDYEQYF. DNA of the CDR3: TGCAGTGCAAGGGAGGATTACGAGCAGTACTTC.

This rearrangement joins TRBV27 to TRBJ2-3; 9 bases map to TRBD2. After removal of 5 bases from V and 1 base from J, the junction contained 7 bases not matched to a gene. The CDR3 consists of 16 residues. CDR1 and CDR2 from the germline V gene are MNHEY and SMNVEV (reference sequence). The CDR3, as DNA: TGTGCCAGCAGTCCGCGACTAGCGGTGGGCACAGATACGCAGTATTTT. Its protein is CASSPRLAVGTDTQYF.